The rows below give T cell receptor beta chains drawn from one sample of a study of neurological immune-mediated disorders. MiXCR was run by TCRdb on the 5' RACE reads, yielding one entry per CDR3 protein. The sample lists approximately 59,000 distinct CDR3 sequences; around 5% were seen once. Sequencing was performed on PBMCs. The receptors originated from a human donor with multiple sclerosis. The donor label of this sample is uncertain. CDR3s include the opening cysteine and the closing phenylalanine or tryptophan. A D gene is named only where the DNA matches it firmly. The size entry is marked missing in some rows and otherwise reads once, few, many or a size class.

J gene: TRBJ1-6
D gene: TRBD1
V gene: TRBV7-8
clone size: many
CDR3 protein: CASSLGADREGRSPLHF
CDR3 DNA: TGTGCCAGCAGCTTAGGAGCAGACAGGGAAGGGCGATCACCCCTCCACTTT

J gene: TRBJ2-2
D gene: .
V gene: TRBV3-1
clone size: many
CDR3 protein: CASSRIGAIALGELFF
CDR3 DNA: TGTGCCAGCAGCCGAATCGGCGCAATCGCCCTCGGGGAGCTGTTTTTT

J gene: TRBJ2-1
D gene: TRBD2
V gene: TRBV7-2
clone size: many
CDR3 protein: CASSLASQRGGLHNEQFF
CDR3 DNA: TGTGCCAGCAGCTTAGCCTCTCAGCGGGGGGGCCTCCACAATGAGCAGTTCTTC

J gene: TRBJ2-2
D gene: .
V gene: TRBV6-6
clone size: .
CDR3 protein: CAINSAAPGELFF
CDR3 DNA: TGTGCCATTAACAGTGCGGCTCCAGGGGAGCTGTTTTTT

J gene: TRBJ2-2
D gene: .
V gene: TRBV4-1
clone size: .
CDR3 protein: CASSRTVLRVGELFF
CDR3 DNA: TGCGCCAGCAGCCGGACAGTCCTTCGTGTCGGGGAGCTGTTTTTT

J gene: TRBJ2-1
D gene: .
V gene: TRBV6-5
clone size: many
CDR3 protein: CASRLSGVAYNEQFF
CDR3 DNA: TGTGCCAGCAGACTTTCTGGGGTGGCATACAATGAGCAGTTCTTC

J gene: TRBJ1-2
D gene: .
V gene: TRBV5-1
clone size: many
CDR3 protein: CASSPGQYNYGYTF
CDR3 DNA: TGCGCCAGCAGCCCTGGACAGTATAACTATGGCTACACCTTC

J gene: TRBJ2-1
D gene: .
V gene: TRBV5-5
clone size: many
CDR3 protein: CASSPNRWDEQFF
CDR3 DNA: TGTGCCAGCAGCCCTAACCGGTGGGATGAGCAGTTCTTC

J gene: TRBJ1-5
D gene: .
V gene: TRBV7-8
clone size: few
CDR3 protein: CASSIVFRQTQHF
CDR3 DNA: TGTGCCAGCAGCATAGTGTTTCGTCAGACCCAGCATTTT

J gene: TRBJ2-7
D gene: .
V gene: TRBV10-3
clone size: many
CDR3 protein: CAISDSRGSYEQYF
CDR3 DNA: TGTGCCATCAGTGACTCCCGGGGCTCCTACGAGCAGTACTTC

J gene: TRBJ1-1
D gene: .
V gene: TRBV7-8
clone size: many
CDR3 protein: CASSSSRIDFRNTEAFF
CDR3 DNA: TGTGCCAGCAGTTCCTCCCGGATAGACTTTAGGAACACTGAAGCTTTCTTT

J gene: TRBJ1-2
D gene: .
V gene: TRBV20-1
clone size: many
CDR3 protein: CSARDFRRPVFYGYTF
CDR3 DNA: TGCAGTGCTAGAGATTTTCGACGACCCGTATTCTATGGCTACACCTTC

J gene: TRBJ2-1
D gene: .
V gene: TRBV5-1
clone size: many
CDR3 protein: CASSLEKEQFF
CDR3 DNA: TGCGCCAGCAGCTTGGAAAAAGAGCAGTTCTTC

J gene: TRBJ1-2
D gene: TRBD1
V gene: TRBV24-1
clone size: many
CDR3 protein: CATSTGDYGYTF
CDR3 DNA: TGTGCCACCAGTACAGGGGACTATGGCTACACCTTC

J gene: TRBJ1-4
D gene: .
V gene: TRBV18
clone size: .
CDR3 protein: CASSPATALNEKLFF
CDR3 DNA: TGTGCCAGCTCACCGGCAACAGCCCTTAATGAAAAACTGTTTTTT

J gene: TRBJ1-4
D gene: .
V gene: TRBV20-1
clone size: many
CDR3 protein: CSARDWGYEKLFF
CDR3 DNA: TGCAGTGCTAGAGATTGGGGGTATGAAAAACTGTTTTTT

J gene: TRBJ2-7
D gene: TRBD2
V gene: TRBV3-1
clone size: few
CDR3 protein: CASSPRGGLSYEQYF
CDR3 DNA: TGTGCCAGCAGCCCTCGGGGGGGCCTCTCCTACGAGCAGTACTTC

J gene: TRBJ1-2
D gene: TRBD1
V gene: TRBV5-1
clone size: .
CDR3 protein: CASSLEIGQGAAYYGYTF
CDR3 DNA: TGCGCCAGCAGCTTAGAGATCGGACAGGGGGCGGCGTACTATGGCTACACCTTC

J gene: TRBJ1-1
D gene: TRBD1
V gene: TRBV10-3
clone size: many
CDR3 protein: CAISELRDRGTEAFF
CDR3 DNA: TGTGCCATCAGTGAACTTCGGGACAGGGGAACTGAAGCTTTCTTT

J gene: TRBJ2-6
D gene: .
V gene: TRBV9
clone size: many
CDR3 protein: CASSVEGADHVLTF
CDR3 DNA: TGTGCCAGCAGCGTGGAGGGGGCAGACCACGTCCTGACTTTC

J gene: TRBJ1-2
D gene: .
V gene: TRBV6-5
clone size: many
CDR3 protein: CASSFQGPLGYTF
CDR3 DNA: TGTGCCAGCAGTTTTCAGGGGCCACTTGGCTACACCTTC

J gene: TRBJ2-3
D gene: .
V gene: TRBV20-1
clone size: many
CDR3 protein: CSASTPGDLSGTQYF
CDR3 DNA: TGCAGTGCCTCAACGCCGGGGGACTTAAGTGGTACGCAGTATTTT

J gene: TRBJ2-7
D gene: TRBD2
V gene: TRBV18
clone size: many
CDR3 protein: CASSPPGLAPYEQYF
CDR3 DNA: TGTGCCAGCTCACCACCGGGACTAGCCCCCTACGAGCAGTACTTC